The source of this T cell receptor (beta chain) is a study of cytomegalovirus exposure and HLA in healthy donors. Profiled with immunoSEQ multiplex PCR; TCRdb holds only in-frame clones, not every one. The sample records about 130,000 clones, 70% to 85% being singletons. CDR3 length: 14 amino acids. With V trimmed by 4 bases and J by 3 bases, 2 bases remained unmatched. Germline V gene data show CDR1 as SNHLY and CDR2 as FYNNEI. The donors were members of the validation cohort comprising some 130 subjects, separate from the roughly 650-subject first cohort. Study results and caveats: TCR sequences were mostly rare, though some public TCRs occurred in many donors. Subsequent analysis found a tendency for first-cohort TCR clusters to co-occur within the 90 to 150 validation repertoires.

A word on this clone: Its antigen is currently unknown.

This receptor was taken from a young man in good health and CMV-seropositive. Sequenced material: PBMCs. The gene calls are TRBV2 and TRBJ1-4; TRBD1 matches at 7 bases. CDR3 DNA sequence: TGTGCCAGCAGTGGACAGGGTGCTAATGAAAAACTGTTTTTT. This encodes CASSGQGANEKLFF.